These 17 T cell receptor beta chains originate from one sample sequenced in a study of blood T cell repertoires in COVID-19. The table came from immunoSEQ multiplex PCR; TCRdb's copy has only in-frame clones and leaves some out. In the table there are hundreds of thousands of clones, about 91% of which are singletons. The source material was PBMCs or T cells enriched from blood (not recorded which). These receptors were taken from a woman aged 40 to 55 who had recovered from COVID-19.

This chain joins TRBV27 and TRBJ2-7; D may be TRBD2 (6 bases). The V end lost 2 bases, the J end lost 6 bases, and 14 bases lay between the germline ends. Germline V gene sequence: CDR1 MNHEY, CDR2 SMNVEV (reference sequence). CDR3 size: 14 residues. For the CDR3, the DNA is TGTGCCAGCAGTTTAGGAGGGTATGTGGGCGAGCAGTACTTC. It yields the protein CASSLGGYVGEQYF.

This clone was seen just once. The V gene is TRBV5-4, the J gene TRBJ2-3; D is perhaps TRBD2 (6 bases). CDR3 length equals 16 residues. Trimming cost V 0 bases and J 2 bases, with 13 bases left between them. Germline lookup yields CDR1 SGHNT and CDR2 YYREEE (reference sequence). CDR3 nucleotides: TGTGCCAGCAGCTTGGGACTGGGACTGGACACAGATACGCAGTATTTT. Translated, it gives CASSLGLGLDTDTQYF.

V usage is TRBV5-4 and J usage is TRBJ1-1; 7 nucleotides match TRBD1. V lost 4 bases and J lost 5; bases outside the gene matches: 8. The germline V gene has CDR1 SGHNT and CDR2 YYREEE (reference sequence). The CDR3 is 14 residues long. The CDR3 here is CASSRETGRTEAFF. CDR3 coding DNA: TGTGCCAGCAGCCGAGAGACAGGGCGGACTGAAGCTTTCTTT.

The chain carries TRBV28 and TRBJ2-7; the D gene is possibly TRBD2 (5 bases). The CDR3 has 15 amino acids. V lost 0 bases to trimming and J lost 5 bases, with 14 bases between them. CDR1 and CDR2 from the germline V gene are MDHEN and SYDVKM. CDR3 amino acids: CASSLWERERNEQYF. In nucleotides, the CDR3 is TGTGCCAGCAGTTTATGGGAGAGGGAAAGGAACGAGCAGTACTTC. Supplemented by reference TRBV28 and TRBJ2-7, the full variable domain reads DVKVTQSSRYLVKRTGEKVFLECVQDMDHENMFWYRQDPGLGLRLIYFSYDVKMKEKGDIPEGYSVSREKKERFSLILESASTNQTSMYLCASSLWERERNEQYFGPGTRLTVT.

The chain has TRBV5-1 and TRBJ2-7, with 13 bases identical to TRBD2. Germline values: CDR1 SGHRS, CDR2 YFSETQ. V shed 5 bases, J shed 3 bases, and the junction held 8 bases outside the gene matches. This CDR3 spans 16 amino acids. The DNA of the CDR3 is TGCGCCAGCAGGGGTGGACTAGCGGGGGAACACTACGAGCAGTACTTC. It translates to CASRGGLAGEHYEQYF.

The V gene is TRBV3-1 (or the pseudogene TRBV3-2), the J gene TRBJ2-5, with 7 bases that match TRBD2. This CDR3 comprises 16 residues. Germline V gene sequence: CDR1 LGHDT, CDR2 YNNKEL (reference sequence). J lost 1 base, V lost 4 bases, and 9 bases had no gene match. CDR3 DNA: TGTGCCAGCAGCCCAGCGGGGAGACAGAGCCAAGAGACCCAGTACTTC. Translating it yields CASSPAGRQSQETQYF.

This rearrangement joins TRBV11-3 to TRBJ2-2; D may be TRBD1 (5 bases). Trimming took off 1 base at V and 2 bases at J, with 8 bases between the two ends. Per the germline V gene, CDR1 is SGHNT and CDR2 is YENEEA. This CDR3 has 15 amino acids. This CDR3 reads CASSLGRANTGELFF. CDR3 in DNA: TGTGCCAGCAGCTTAGGCAGGGCCAACACCGGGGAGCTGTTTTTT. The variable domain in full, with the rest retrieved from reference TRBV11-3 and TRBJ2-2, is EAGVVQSPRYKIIEKKQPVAFWCNPISGHNTLYWYLQNLGQGPELLIRYENEEAVDDSQLPKDRFSAERLKGVDSTLKIQPAELGDSAVYLCASSLGRANTGELFFGEGSRLTVL.

The V gene is TRBV9, the J gene TRBJ1-3, with 10 bases matching TRBD1. The CDR3 totals 21 residues. Germline CDR1 reads SGDLS; CDR2 reads YYNGEE. The trim removed 4 bases at V and 0 bases at J, leaving 19 bases unmatched. CDR3 region: CASSSRGGTGAQPFSGNTIYF. The CDR3 DNA reads as TGTGCCAGCAGCTCACGAGGGGGGACAGGGGCGCAACCCTTCTCTGGAAACACCATATATTTT. The whole variable domain, filled in from reference TRBV9 and TRBJ1-3, reads DSGVTQTPKHLITATGQRVTLRCSPRSGDLSVYWYQQSLDQGLQFLIQYYNGEERAKGNILERFSAQQFPDLHSELNLSSLELGDSALYFCASSSRGGTGAQPFSGNTIYFGEGSWLTVV.

The chain has TRBV27 and TRBJ2-3; 9 nucleotides align to TRBD2. CDR3 length: 16 residues. Germline-derived CDR1 and CDR2 are MNHEY and SMNVEV (reference sequence). The ends lost 2 bases at V and 2 bases at J; junction bases unmatched: 5. In nucleotides, the CDR3 is TGTGCCAGCAGTTTAAGTCTAGCGGGGCCCACAGATACGCAGTATTTT. This encodes CASSLSLAGPTDTQYF.

The chain employs TRBV6-5 and TRBJ2-7; TRBD2 aligns across 7 bases. CDR3 length: 14 amino acids. Germline V gene sequence: CDR1 MNHEY, CDR2 SVGAGI. V lost 0 bases and J lost 4; bases outside the gene matches: 3. CDR3 in amino acids: CASSYSRGEYEQYF. The CDR3 DNA is TGTGCCAGCAGTTACTCACGGGGGGAATACGAGCAGTACTTC.

The chain recombines TRBV14 with TRBJ2-7; 7 nucleotides align to TRBD2. The CDR3 runs 14 residues. Germline-derived CDR1 and CDR2 are SGHDN and FVKESK. V was pared by 2 bases and J by 3 bases, with 4 bases of the junction left unmatched. Written as DNA, the CDR3 is TGTGCCAGCAGCCAATGGGAGGGCCGCTACGAGCAGTACTTC. It yields the protein CASSQWEGRYEQYF.

The gene calls are TRBV7-2 and TRBJ2-3; D unresolved. With 4 bases removed from V and 9 bases from J, the gap between germline ends came to 11 bases. Germline-derived CDR1 and CDR2 are SGHTA and FQGNSA. The CDR3 extends over 12 amino acids. Here the CDR3 reads CASSSSVLTQYF. The DNA of the CDR3 is TGTGCCAGCAGCTCCTCGGTTCTAACGCAGTATTTT. Looking up the rest from reference TRBV7-2 and TRBJ2-3 gives the full variable domain: GAGVSQSPSNKVTEKGKDVELRCDPISGHTALYWYRQSLGQGLEFLIYFQGNSAPDKSGLPSDRFSAERTGGSVSTLTIQRTQQEDSAVYLCASSSSVLTQYFGPGTRLTVL.

This clone was seen repeatedly, ten times or more. This chain connects TRBV3-1 (or the pseudogene TRBV3-2) to TRBJ1-4; D is possibly TRBD1 (6 bases). V was pared by 1 base and J by 7 bases, with 10 bases between. CDR3 length: 14 residues. From germline, CDR1 is LGHDT and CDR2 YNNKEL (reference sequence). DNA of the CDR3: TGTGCCAGCAGCCAAGGGGGGCCGGGTGAAAAACTGTTTTTT. Residues: CASSQGGPGEKLFF.

The chain has TRBV5-1 and TRBJ1-5; the D gene is possibly TRBD1 (6 bases). Trimming removed 2 bases from V and 0 bases from J, with 18 bases in between. Germline CDR1 and CDR2: SGHRS and YFSETQ. This CDR3 is 18 amino acids long. The CDR3 region is CASSLRARTENSNQPQHF. In DNA, the CDR3 is TGCGCCAGCAGCTTAAGGGCAAGGACAGAGAATAGCAATCAGCCCCAGCATTTT.

Concerning this clone: The junction departs from the called germline gene at one end, perhaps through a read error. V and J are TRBV7-2 and TRBJ1-2; D may be TRBD1 (6 bases). This CDR3 comprises 15 residues. Germline V CDR1 and CDR2: SGHTA, FQGNSA. The CDR3: CASSLVGRGNDGYTF. The CDR3 DNA reads TGTGCCAGCAGCTTAGTAGGCAGGGGTAACGATGGCTACACCTTC.

DNA of the CDR3: TGTGCCAGTAGTATGACAGTCTTCTACGAGCAGTACTTC. Residues: CASSMTVFYEQYF. The chain links TRBV19 to TRBJ2-7, with a weak D call TRBD1 (5 bases). V dropped 3 bases and J dropped 3 bases, with 9 bases sitting between them. CDR3 length equals 13 residues. Looked up from germline, CDR1 is LNHDA and CDR2 is SQIVND (reference sequence).

On this clone: Given a much more abundant clone one base away, this may be a read error. This CDR3 is also generated by other DNA sequences in the sample. The chain recombines TRBV7-2 with TRBJ2-1, with D perhaps TRBD2 (6 bases). This CDR3 region has 13 residues. Per germline, CDR1 SGHTA and CDR2 FQGNSA. CDR3 protein: CASAKGGNNEQFF. The CDR3 DNA reads TGTGCCAGCGCAAAAGGAGGGAACAATGAACAGTTCTTC. The variable domain in full, with the rest retrieved from reference TRBV7-2 and TRBJ2-1, is GAGVSQSPSNKVTEKGKDVELRCDPISGHTALYWYRQSLGQGLEFLIYFQGNSAPDKSGLPSDRFSAERTGGSVSTLTIQRTQQEDSAVYLCASAKGGNNEQFFGPGTRLTVL.